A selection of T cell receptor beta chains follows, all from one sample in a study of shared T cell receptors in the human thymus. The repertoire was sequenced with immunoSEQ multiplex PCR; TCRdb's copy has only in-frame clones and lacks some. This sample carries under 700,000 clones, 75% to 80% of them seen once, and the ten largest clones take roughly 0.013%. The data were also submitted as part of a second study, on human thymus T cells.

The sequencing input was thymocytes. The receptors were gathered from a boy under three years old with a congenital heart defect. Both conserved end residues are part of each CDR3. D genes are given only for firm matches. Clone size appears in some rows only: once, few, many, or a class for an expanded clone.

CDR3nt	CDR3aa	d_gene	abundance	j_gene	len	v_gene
TGCGCCAGCAGCCCTAACCCAGCGGGAAAGTACAATGAGCAGTTCTTC	CASSPNPAGKYNEQFF	TRBD2	.	TRBJ2-1	16	TRBV5-1
TGTGCCAGCAGCTTTTATACCGGAGATACGCAGTATTTT	CASSFYTGDTQYF	.	.	TRBJ2-3	13	TRBV11-2
TGTGCCAGCAGCCACAGTGGCGACCGGCTATACGAGCAGTACTTC	CASSHSGDRLYEQYF	.	once	TRBJ2-7	15	TRBV7-2
TGTGCCATCAGTGAGTCGGGGCGGGAGAGGGTCTACGAGCAGTACTTC	CAISESGRERVYEQYF	TRBD2	.	TRBJ2-7	16	TRBV10-3
TGTGCCAGCTCACCTTACGGGGGAACCGAGCAGTACTTC	CASSPYGGTEQYF	.	.	TRBJ2-7	13	TRBV18
TGTGCCAGCAGTTCGGGCAGGGACTACGAGCAGTACTTC	CASSSGRDYEQYF	.	.	TRBJ2-7	13	TRBV28
TGTGCCAGCAGCCCGGGGGACAGGGCCTACGAGCAGTACTTC	CASSPGDRAYEQYF	TRBD1	.	TRBJ2-7	14	TRBV27
TGTGCCAGCAGTTACCACTGTGCGGGGTCAGATACGCAGTATTTT	CASSYHCAGSDTQYF	.	.	TRBJ2-3	15	TRBV6-5
TGTGCCAGCACCACAGAATCCGAAAACACCATATATTTT	CASTTESENTIYF	.	.	TRBJ1-3	13	TRBV6-5
TGTGCCAGCAGTGATATGGCAATAGCGGGAGAATCGGGGGAGTTCTTC	CASSDMAIAGESGEFF	TRBD2	once	TRBJ2-1	16	TRBV6-1
TGTGCCAGCTCACCGGGAAGCTCCTACGAGCAGTACTTC	CASSPGSSYEQYF	.	.	TRBJ2-7	13	TRBV6-4
TGTGCCAGCAGCCCACCCATGGTAGCGGGGGCCTACGAGCAGTACTTC	CASSPPMVAGAYEQYF	TRBD2	once	TRBJ2-7	16	TRBV7-8
TGTGCCAGCAGCTTGCGGGACCACGTGCCCACAGATACGCAGTATTTT	CASSLRDHVPTDTQYF	.	.	TRBJ2-3	16	TRBV13
TGTGCCAGCAGTTCGATTGAGAGCTATGGCTACACCTTC	CASSSIESYGYTF	.	.	TRBJ1-2	13	TRBV5-4
TGTGCCAGCAGCCCGGTCGGGGAGGGGGCGAACACCGGGGAGCTGTTTTTT	CASSPVGEGANTGELFF	.	.	TRBJ2-2	17	TRBV7-6
TGTGCCAGCAGCGTAGGACTAGCGGGACAATACAATGAGCAGTTCTTC	CASSVGLAGQYNEQFF	TRBD2	.	TRBJ2-1	16	TRBV9